The clone carrying this T cell receptor beta chain was recorded a few times. Its target is unknown. The sample comes from a study of chemoradiotherapy in HPV16-positive cancers. As for the study in general: A couple of HPV16-positive patients' cells yielded candidate HPV-specific clones and common motifs. Points from the study as a whole: Non-HPV-specific T cells did not expand in tumors during treatment, whereas candidate HPV-specific clones and E7-related motifs did. The functional HPV-specific definition rests on just a couple of HPV16-positive patients.

Here immunoSEQ multiplex PCR was the method, and the copy in TCRdb shows in-frame clones only, minus some. The sample records about 1,800 clones, about 80% being singletons. Losses at the gene ends were 0 bases for V and 1 base for J; bases not matched to a gene: 8. The CDR3 consists of 19 residues. Looked up from germline, CDR1 is SGDLS and CDR2 is YYNGEE. Repertoires were sampled repeatedly during chemoradiotherapy. The V gene is TRBV9, the J gene TRBJ2-1, with 12 nucleotides matching TRBD2. Sequences were derived from tumor tissue, sampled from a patient who underwent chemoradiotherapy. This receptor was taken from a human donor with HPV-associated anogenital cancer. CDR3 residues: CASSVDTLAGGHSYNEQFF. CDR3 DNA sequence: TGTGCCAGCAGCGTAGATACCCTAGCGGGGGGGCATTCCTACAATGAGCAGTTCTTC.